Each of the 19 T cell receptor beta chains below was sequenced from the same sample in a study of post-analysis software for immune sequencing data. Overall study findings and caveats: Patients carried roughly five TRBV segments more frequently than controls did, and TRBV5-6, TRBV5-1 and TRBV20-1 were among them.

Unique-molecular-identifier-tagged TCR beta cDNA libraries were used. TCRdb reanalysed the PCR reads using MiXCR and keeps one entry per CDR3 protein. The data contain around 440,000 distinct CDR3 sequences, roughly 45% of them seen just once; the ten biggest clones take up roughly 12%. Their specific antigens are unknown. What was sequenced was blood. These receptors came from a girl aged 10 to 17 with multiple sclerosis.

In nucleotides, the CDR3 is TGCGCCAGCTCAAGGGCAGGGGGTGACAATCAGCCCCAGCATTTT. This translates into CASSRAGGDNQPQHF. This chain joins TRBV4-1 and TRBJ1-5; TRBD1 aligns across 7 bases. This CDR3 contains 15 residues. V lost 8 bases to trimming and J lost 3 bases; unmatched junction nucleotides: 10. CDR1 and CDR2 from the germline V gene are MGHRA and YSYEKL.

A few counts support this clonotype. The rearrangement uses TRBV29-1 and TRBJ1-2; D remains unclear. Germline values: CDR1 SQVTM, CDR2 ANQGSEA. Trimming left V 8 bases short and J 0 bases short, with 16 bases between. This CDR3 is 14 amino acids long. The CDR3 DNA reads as TGCAGCTGTGGCCGAGCAGGTTCTAACTATGGCTACACCTTC. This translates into CSCGRAGSNYGYTF.

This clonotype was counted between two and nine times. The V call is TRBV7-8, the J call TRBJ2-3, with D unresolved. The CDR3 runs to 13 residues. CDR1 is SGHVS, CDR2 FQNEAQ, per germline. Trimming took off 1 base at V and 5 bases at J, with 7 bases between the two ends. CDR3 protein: CASSLDRIDTQYF. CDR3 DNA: TGTGCCAGCAGCTTAGATAGGATAGATACGCAGTATTTT.

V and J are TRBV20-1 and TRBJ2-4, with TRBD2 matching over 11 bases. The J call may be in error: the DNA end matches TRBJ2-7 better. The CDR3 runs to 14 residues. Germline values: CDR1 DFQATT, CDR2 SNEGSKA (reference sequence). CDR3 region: CSALIAGGPHEQYF. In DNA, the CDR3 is TGCAGTGCTCTCATAGCGGGAGGGCCCCACGAGCAGTACTTC.

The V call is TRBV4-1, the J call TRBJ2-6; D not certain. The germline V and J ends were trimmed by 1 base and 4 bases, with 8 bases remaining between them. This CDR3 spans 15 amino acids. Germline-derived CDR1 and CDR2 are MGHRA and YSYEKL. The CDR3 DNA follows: TGCGCCAGCAGCCAAGCAGGTCCCGGGGCCAACGTCCTGACTTTC. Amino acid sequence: CASSQAGPGANVLTF.

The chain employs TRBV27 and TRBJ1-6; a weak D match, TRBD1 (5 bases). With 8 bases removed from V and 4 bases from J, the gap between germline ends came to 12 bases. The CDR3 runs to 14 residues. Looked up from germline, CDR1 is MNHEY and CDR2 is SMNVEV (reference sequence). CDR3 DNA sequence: TGTGCCAGCGGGGGGGGTTATTATAATTCACCCCTCCACTTT. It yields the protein CASGGGYYNSPLHF.

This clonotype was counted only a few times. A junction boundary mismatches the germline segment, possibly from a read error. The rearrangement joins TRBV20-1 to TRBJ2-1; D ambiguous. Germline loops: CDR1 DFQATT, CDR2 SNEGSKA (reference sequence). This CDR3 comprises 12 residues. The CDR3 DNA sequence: TGCAGTGCTTTCGGGTCCTATAATGAGCAGTTCTTC. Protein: CSAFGSYNEQFF.

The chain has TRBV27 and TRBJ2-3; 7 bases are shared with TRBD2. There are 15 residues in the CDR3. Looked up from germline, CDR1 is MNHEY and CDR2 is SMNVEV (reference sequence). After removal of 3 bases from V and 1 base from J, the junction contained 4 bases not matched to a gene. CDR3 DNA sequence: TGTGCCAGCAGTTTCAGAGGGAGGGGCACAGATACGCAGTATTTT. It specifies CASSFRGRGTDTQYF.

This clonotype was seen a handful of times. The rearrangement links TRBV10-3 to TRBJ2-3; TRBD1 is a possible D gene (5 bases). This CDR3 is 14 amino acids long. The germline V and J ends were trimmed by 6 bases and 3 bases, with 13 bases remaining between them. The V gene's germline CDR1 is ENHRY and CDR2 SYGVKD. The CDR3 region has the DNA TGTGCCATCAGCCAGTTAGGGGTTACAGATACGCAGTATTTT. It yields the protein CAISQLGVTDTQYF.

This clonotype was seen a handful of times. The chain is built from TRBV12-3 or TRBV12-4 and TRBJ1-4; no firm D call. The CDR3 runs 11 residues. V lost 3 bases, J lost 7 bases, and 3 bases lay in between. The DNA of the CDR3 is TGTGCCAGCAGTTTTGGTGAAAAACTGTTTTTT. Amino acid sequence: CASSFGEKLFF.

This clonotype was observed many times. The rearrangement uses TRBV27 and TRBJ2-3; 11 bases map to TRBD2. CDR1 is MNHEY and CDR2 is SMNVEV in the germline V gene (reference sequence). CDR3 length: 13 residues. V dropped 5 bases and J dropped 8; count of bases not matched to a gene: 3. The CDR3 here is CASSVLAGATQYF. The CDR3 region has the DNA TGTGCCAGCAGTGTACTAGCGGGAGCTACGCAGTATTTT.

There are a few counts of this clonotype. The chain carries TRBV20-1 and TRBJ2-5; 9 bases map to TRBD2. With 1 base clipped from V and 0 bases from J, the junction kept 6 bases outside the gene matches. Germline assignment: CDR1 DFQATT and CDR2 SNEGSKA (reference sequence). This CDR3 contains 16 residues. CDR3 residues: CSARGGLAQYQETQYF. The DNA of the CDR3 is TGCAGTGCTAGAGGTGGACTAGCGCAATACCAAGAGACCCAGTACTTC.

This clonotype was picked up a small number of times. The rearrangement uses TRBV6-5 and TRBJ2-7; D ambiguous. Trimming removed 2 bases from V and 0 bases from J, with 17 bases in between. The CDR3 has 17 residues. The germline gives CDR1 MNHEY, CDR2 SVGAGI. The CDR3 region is CASSYVASKMGSYEQYF. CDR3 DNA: TGTGCCAGCAGTTACGTGGCTTCCAAAATGGGCTCCTACGAGCAGTACTTC.

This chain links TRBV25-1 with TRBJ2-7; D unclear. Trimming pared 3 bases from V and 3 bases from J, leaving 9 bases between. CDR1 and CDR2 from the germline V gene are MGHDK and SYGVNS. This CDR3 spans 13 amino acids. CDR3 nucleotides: TGTGCCAGCAGTGACTCCGACGGCTACGAGCAGTACTTC. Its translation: CASSDSDGYEQYF.

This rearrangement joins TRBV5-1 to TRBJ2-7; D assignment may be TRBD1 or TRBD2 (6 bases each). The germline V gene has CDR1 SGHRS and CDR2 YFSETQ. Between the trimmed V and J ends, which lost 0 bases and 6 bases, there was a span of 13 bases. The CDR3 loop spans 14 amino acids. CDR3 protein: CASSLDTGGREQYF. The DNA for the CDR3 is TGCGCCAGCAGCTTGGATACCGGGGGCCGCGAGCAGTACTTC. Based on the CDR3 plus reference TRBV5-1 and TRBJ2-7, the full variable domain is KAGVTQTPRYLIKTRGQQVTLSCSPISGHRSVSWYQQTPGQGLQFLFEYFSETQRNKGNFPGRFSGRQFSNSRSEMNVSTLELGDSALYLCASSLDTGGREQYFGPGTRLTVT.

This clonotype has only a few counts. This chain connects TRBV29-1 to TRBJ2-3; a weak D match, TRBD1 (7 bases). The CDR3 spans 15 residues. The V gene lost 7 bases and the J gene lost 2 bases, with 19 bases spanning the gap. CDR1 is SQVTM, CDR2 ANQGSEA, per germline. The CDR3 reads CSAAGGDRNTDTQYF. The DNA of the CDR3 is TGCAGCGCCGCCGGAGGGGACAGAAACACAGATACGCAGTATTTT.

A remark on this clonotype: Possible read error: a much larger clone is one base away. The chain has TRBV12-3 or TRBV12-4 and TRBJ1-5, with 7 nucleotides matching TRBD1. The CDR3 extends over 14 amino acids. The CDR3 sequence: CANSSQGDNQPQHF. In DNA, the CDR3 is TGTGCCAACAGTTCTCAGGGGGACAATCAGCCCCAGCATTTT.

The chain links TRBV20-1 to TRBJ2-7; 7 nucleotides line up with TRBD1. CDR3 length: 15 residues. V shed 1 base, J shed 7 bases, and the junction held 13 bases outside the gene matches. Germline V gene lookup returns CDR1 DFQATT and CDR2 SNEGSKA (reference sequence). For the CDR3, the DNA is TGCAGTGCTAGAGTCTTGGACAGGACCTTTAGGGAGCAGTACTTC. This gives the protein CSARVLDRTFREQYF.

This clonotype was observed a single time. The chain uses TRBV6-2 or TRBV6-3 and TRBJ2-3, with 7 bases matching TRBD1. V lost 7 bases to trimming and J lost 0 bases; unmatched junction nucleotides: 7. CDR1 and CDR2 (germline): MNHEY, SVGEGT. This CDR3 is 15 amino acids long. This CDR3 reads CASTRGGYSTDTQYF. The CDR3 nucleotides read TGTGCCAGCACCCGAGGGGGCTATAGCACAGATACGCAGTATTTT.